Sequencing of this T cell receptor beta chain was carried out in a study of T cell responses to AZD1222 COVID-19 vaccine. Generated by immunoSEQ multiplex PCR, the TCRdb table keeps only in-frame clones and is missing some. The data show roughly 70,000 clones, with 70% to 80% seen just once and around 25% held by the top ten. Remarks on this clone: The antigen is unknown.

The germline CDR1 and CDR2 sequences are SGHNT and YENEEA. This CDR3 contains 13 residues. The V end lost 1 base, the J end lost 6 bases, and 9 bases lay between the germline ends. General observations from the study: At baseline, seropositivity was found in only a handful of AZD1222 recipients.

The sequence was obtained from an adult in good health. The source was peripheral blood, collected on day 0 of MenACWY control vaccination. V is TRBV11-3 and J is TRBJ1-1, with D possibly being TRBD1 (5 bases). CDR3 amino acids: CASSLGAGSEAFF. The CDR3 DNA follows: TGTGCCAGCAGCTTAGGGGCAGGGTCTGAAGCTTTCTTT.